The rows below give T cell receptor beta chains drawn from one sample of a study of PD-1 blockade in mismatch repair-deficient tumors. TCRdb keeps only in-frame clones here, not all; method: immunoSEQ multiplex PCR. The sample lists 30,000 to 45,000 clones, approximately 81% occurring once. This specimen consisted of peripheral blood, obtained around 75 weeks after starting pembrolizumab. The origin of the receptors is an adult with mismatch repair-deficient cancer. Each CDR3 is given with its conserved first and last residue. The D gene is left open where the match is weak. A row's size may be missing; if present it is once, few, many or a size class.

TRBJ2-1 TRBV7-9 - - TGTGCCAGCACCTCAGGAAATGAGCAGTTCTTC CASTSGNEQFF
TRBJ2-3 TRBV5-1 TRBD1 once TGCGCCAGCAGCTGGGACAGCGTCACAGATACGCAGTATTTT CASSWDSVTDTQYF
TRBJ2-7 TRBV19 - - TGTGCCAGTAGTATGAGGCCGCCTTTCTTCGAGCAGTACTTC CASSMRPPFFEQYF
TRBJ2-3 TRBV19 - - TGTGCCAGTAGTACAGGGCCAGATACGCAGTATTTT CASSTGPDTQYF
TRBJ2-2 TRBV4-1 - - TGCGCCAGCAGCCGGAGTCCAGGGAGCACCGGGGAGCTGTTTTTT CASSRSPGSTGELFF
TRBJ2-7 TRBV7-2 - - TGTGCCAGCAGCTTACAGGGGTGGTACGAGCAGTACTTC CASSLQGWYEQYF
TRBJ1-1 TRBV6-5 - - TGTGCCAGCAGCTCATGGAGGTCATCTGAAGCTTTCTTT CASSSWRSSEAFF
TRBJ1-3 TRBV2 - - TGTGCCAGCGTTCCTGCGGGAAACACCATATATTTT CASVPAGNTIYF
TRBJ2-1 TRBV9 - - TGTGCCAGCAGCGTAGAAAAGGGTGAGCAGTTCTTC CASSVEKGEQFF
TRBJ2-7 TRBV6-1 - - TGTGCCAGCAGTGAAGGGACGCGGGGTTACGAGCAGTACTTC CASSEGTRGYEQYF
TRBJ2-7 TRBV4-2 TRBD2 - TGTGCCAGCAGCAATACCGGACTAGCGGTCGGCCACTACGAGCAGTACTTC CASSNTGLAVGHYEQYF
TRBJ1-4 TRBV9 - - TGTGCCAGCAGATTAGGGGACGGTTTTAATGAAAAACTGTTTTTT CASRLGDGFNEKLFF
TRBJ2-2 TRBV11-3 - - TGTGCCAGCAGCTTAAGGGGGAACACCGGGGAGCTGTTTTTT CASSLRGNTGELFF
TRBJ1-1 TRBV5-6 - - TGTGCCAGCAGCAGGGGCAGGAACACTGAAGCTTTCTTT CASSRGRNTEAFF
TRBJ1-5 TRBV30 - few TGTGCCTGGAGCGACAGGTACAACCCCTTAAATCAGCCCCAGCATTTT CAWSDRYNPLNQPQHF
TRBJ2-7 TRBV27 TRBD1 - TGTGCCAGCAGTTTAGAGGGGACAGGGTCTACCTACGAGCAGTACTTC CASSLEGTGSTYEQYF
TRBJ2-7 TRBV6-1 TRBD1 - TGTGCCAGTGTACCACCGGGACAGGGGGACCACGAGCAGTACTTC CASVPPGQGDHEQYF
TRBJ2-6 TRBV5-4 - - TGTGCCAGCAGCTTGGCAGTCCGCTCTGGGGCCAACGTCCTGACTTTC CASSLAVRSGANVLTF
TRBJ1-4 TRBV5-1 - - TGCGCCAGCAGCTTGGAAGGGCGAGGTAATGAAAAACTGTTTTTT CASSLEGRGNEKLFF
TRBJ2-7 TRBV7-6 TRBD2 once TGTGCCAGCAGCCCCCGGGAGGTGTACGAGCAGTACTTC CASSPREVYEQYF
TRBJ2-1 TRBV5-1 - - TGCGCCAGCAGCTTGGACGTTAGCGGTACTGAGCAGTTCTTC CASSLDVSGTEQFF
TRBJ1-5 TRBV6-5 - - TGTGCCAGCAGTTCTACAGGTTTCAATCAGCCCCAGCATTTT CASSSTGFNQPQHF
TRBJ2-1 TRBV28 TRBD2 - TGTGCCAGCAGTTCCCCTGGCGGGAGAAACAATGAGCAGTTCTTC CASSSPGGRNNEQFF
TRBJ2-7 TRBV5-5 - - TGTGCCAGCAGCTTTCCGGGACTTTACGAGCAGTACTTC CASSFPGLYEQYF
TRBJ1-4 TRBV4-1 - - TGCGCCAGCAGCCAAGAGGGGGGGACACCTAATGAAAAACTGTTTTTT CASSQEGGTPNEKLFF
TRBJ2-5 TRBV11-2 - - TGTGCCAGCACCTCGGAGTGGGGGATGGAGACCCAGTACTTC CASTSEWGMETQYF
TRBJ1-1 TRBV7-9 - - TGTGCCAGCAGCTTAGGAGACAGAGAAGCTTTCTTT CASSLGDREAFF
TRBJ1-1 TRBV6-1 - - TGTGCCAGCAGTGAAACAGCCGTTAGGGTGTCGGGCACTGAAGCTTTCTTT CASSETAVRVSGTEAFF
TRBJ1-5 TRBV28 TRBD1 - TGTGCCAGCAGGGGGACAGGGGAGGGAAGCAATCAGCCCCAGCATTTT CASRGTGEGSNQPQHF
TRBJ2-5 TRBV6-5 - medium-sized TGTGCCAGCAGTTCGGGTTTGGGGACCCAGTACTTC CASSSGLGTQYF
TRBJ2-3 TRBV21-1 - few TGTGCCAGCAGCAATCTGACAGGGCCTAGCACAGATACGCAGTATTTT CASSNLTGPSTDTQYF